This T cell receptor (beta chain) is from a study of T cells after posttransplantation cyclophosphamide. Some clones are missing from TCRdb's copy, which holds only in-frame ones; the method was immunoSEQ multiplex PCR. The sample consists of tens of thousands of clones, around 84% of them appearing once. This CDR3 has 13 amino acids. Germline V lookup: CDR1 ENHRY, CDR2 SYGVKD. V gave up 7 bases and J gave up 4 bases; unmatched junction bases: 7. Findings and limits, study-wide: Donor CD8+ memory clones often dominated recipient blood repertoires at later times.

As to this clone: Its target is not known.

This sequence joins TRBV10-3 and TRBJ2-7; 7 nucleotides agree with TRBD1. The sequenced sample consisted of PBMCs. The sequence was obtained from a young man with a blood cancer, CMV-positive, and with a related stem cell donor. Here the CDR3 reads CAITTQTGYEQYF. The CDR3 nucleotides read TGTGCCATCACTACTCAGACAGGGTACGAGCAGTACTTC.